Following are 2 T cell receptor beta chains from one sample sequenced in a study of shared clonotypes between healthy human individuals. Selected positively for CCR7 and CD45RO-negative, naive CD8 cells excluded terminally differentiated effector memory CD45RA+ cells. TCRdb keeps only in-frame clones here, not all; method: immunoSEQ multiplex PCR. The sample lists some 2,100,000 clones, around 93% seen once, with 1.7% in the top ten. The sample comprised naive CD8+ T cells from PBMCs. Receptors were obtained from a man between 18 and 35 years old in good health. Some clones in this sample may be carry-over from other donors' samples.

The CDR3 DNA is TGTGCCAGCGGGGTGGGATACCGCTCCTACAATGAGCAGTTCTTC. Its protein is CASGVGYRSYNEQFF. J is TRBJ2-1 and V is TRBV7-6; D gene ambiguous. Trimming took 8 bases from V and 0 from J, leaving 14 bases between them. This CDR3 region has 15 residues. The germline CDR1 and CDR2 sequences are SGHVS and FNYEAQ.

V is TRBV27 and J is TRBJ2-7; 9 bases line up with TRBD1. The CDR3 is 14 amino acids. In germline, CDR1 is MNHEY, CDR2 SMNVEV (reference sequence). With 6 bases clipped from V and 7 bases from J, the junction kept 10 bases outside the gene matches. The CDR3 DNA sequence: TGTGCCAGCAGCGGGACAGGGCCCCTCGGGGAGCAGTACTTC. Its translation is CASSGTGPLGEQYF.